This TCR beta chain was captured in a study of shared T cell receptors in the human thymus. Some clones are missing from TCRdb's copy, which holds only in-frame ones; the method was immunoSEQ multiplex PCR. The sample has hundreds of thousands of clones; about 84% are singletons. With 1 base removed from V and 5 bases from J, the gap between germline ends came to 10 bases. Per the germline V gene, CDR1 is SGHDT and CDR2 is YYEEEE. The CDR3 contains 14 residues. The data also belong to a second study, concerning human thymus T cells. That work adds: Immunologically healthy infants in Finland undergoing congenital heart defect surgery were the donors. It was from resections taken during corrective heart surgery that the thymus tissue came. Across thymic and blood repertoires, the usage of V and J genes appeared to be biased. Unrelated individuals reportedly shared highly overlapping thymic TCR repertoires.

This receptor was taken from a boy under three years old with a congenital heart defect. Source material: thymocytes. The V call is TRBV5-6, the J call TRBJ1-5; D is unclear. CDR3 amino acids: CASSLHLRHQPQHF. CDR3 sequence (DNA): TGTGCCAGCAGCTTGCACTTGCGCCATCAGCCCCAGCATTTT.